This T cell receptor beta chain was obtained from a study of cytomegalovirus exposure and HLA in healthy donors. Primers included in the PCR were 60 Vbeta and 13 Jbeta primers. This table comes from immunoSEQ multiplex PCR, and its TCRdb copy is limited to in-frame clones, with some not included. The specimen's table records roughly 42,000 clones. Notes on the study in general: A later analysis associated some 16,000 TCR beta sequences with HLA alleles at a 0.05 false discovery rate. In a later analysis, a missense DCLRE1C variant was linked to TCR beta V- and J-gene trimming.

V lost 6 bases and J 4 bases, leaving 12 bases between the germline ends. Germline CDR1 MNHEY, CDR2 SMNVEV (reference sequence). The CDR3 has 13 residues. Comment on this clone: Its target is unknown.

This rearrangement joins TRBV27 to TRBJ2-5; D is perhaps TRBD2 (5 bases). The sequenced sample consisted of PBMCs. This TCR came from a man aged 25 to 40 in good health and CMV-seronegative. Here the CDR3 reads CASSHNGGETQYF. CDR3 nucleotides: TGTGCCAGCAGCCATAATGGAGGAGAGACCCAGTACTTC.